The 27 T cell receptor beta chains in this list originate from one sample, sequenced in a study of cytomegalovirus exposure and HLA in healthy donors. The PCR used 60 Vbeta and 13 Jbeta primers. Measured with immunoSEQ multiplex PCR; TCRdb has only the in-frame clones, and not every one. This sample has some 170,000 clones; roughly four fifths occur once, and the top ten carry more than 4%. Sample: PBMCs. These receptors all stem from a man aged 40-50 years in good health and CMV-seronegative.

This chain connects TRBV5-8 to TRBJ2-5; the D gene is possibly TRBD2 (6 bases). The germline gives CDR1 SGHTS, CDR2 YDEGEE. Trimming pared 3 bases from V and 6 bases from J, leaving 12 bases between. This CDR3 is built from 13 residues. CDR3 loop: CASSSGLLQTQYF. The CDR3 DNA reads TGTGCCAGCAGCTCGGGACTTCTCCAGACCCAGTACTTC. Together with reference TRBV5-8 and TRBJ2-5, the CDR3 gives the full variable domain: EAGVTQSPTHLIKTRGQQATLRCSPISGHTSVYWYQQALGLGLQFLLWYDEGEERNRGNFPPRFSGRQFPNYSSELNVNALELEDSALYLCASSSGLLQTQYFGPGTRLLVL.

A note on this clone: Mismatch with germline at one junction end may stem from a read error. The V and J genes are TRBV28 and TRBJ1-4; D ambiguous. The germline V gene encodes CDR1 MDHEN and CDR2 SYDVKM. CDR3 length: 14 residues. The CDR3 spells CASSDPEQPHSLKF. CDR3 DNA: TGTGCCAGCAGTGACCCGGAGCAGCCCCATTCCTTAAAATTT.

This clone was detected only a few times. This chain links TRBV9 with TRBJ1-1, with no clear D. This CDR3 contains 16 residues. Germline lookup yields CDR1 SGDLS and CDR2 YYNGEE. V lost 0 bases and J 0 bases, leaving 12 bases between the germline ends. The DNA for the CDR3 is TGTGCCAGCAGCGTAGGGGTCTCGGACTTGAACACTGAAGCTTTCTTT. It encodes CASSVGVSDLNTEAFF.

The gene calls are TRBV10-1 and TRBJ1-5, with D possibly matching TRBD1 (6 bases). Germline V gene sequence: CDR1 WNHNN, CDR2 SYGVQD (reference sequence). The CDR3 loop spans 15 amino acids. The V and J ends lost 0 bases and 7 bases respectively, with 13 bases between them. The CDR3 DNA follows: TGCGCCAGCAGTGAGTCAGTCGGGGGGGGCCAGCCCCAGCATTTT. Amino acids: CASSESVGGGQPQHF.

V usage is TRBV7-8 and J usage is TRBJ2-3, with 14 bases fitting TRBD2. The ends lost 4 bases at V and 4 bases at J; junction bases unmatched: 1. CDR1 SGHVS and CDR2 FQNEAQ come from the germline V gene. The CDR3 sequence is 15 residues long. The CDR3 loop is CASSSTSGGADTQYF. CDR3 sequence (DNA): TGTGCCAGCAGCTCGACTAGCGGGGGGGCAGATACGCAGTATTTT.

This clone was observed a single time. In DNA, the CDR3 is TGTGCCAGCAGCGGAGACAGTTCGGTTGAAAAACTGTTTTTT. Translating it yields CASSGDSSVEKLFF. The chain uses TRBV9 and TRBJ1-4, with D possibly matching TRBD1 (5 bases). CDR3 length equals 14 residues. Looked up from germline, CDR1 is SGDLS and CDR2 is YYNGEE. V was clipped by 3 bases and J by 7 bases, with 13 bases between them.

The chain employs TRBV6-5 and TRBJ2-5; 8 nucleotides line up with TRBD2. Germline V CDR1 and CDR2: MNHEY, SVGAGI. With 2 bases clipped from V and 2 bases from J, the junction kept 7 bases outside the gene matches. The CDR3 runs to 16 residues. The CDR3 spells CASSYTEGLGQETQYF. The CDR3 DNA reads TGTGCCAGCAGTTACACCGAGGGACTAGGACAAGAGACCCAGTACTTC.

The V and J genes are TRBV6-1 and TRBJ2-3; unclear D gene. The CDR3 sequence is 15 residues long. Germline-derived CDR1 and CDR2 are MNHNS and SASEGT. With 1 base removed from V and 4 bases from J, the gap between germline ends came to 12 bases. The DNA for the CDR3 is TGTGCCAGCAGTGAAGGATCGGCGGAAGCAGATACGCAGTATTTT. This codes for CASSEGSAEADTQYF.

CDR3 in amino acids: CASSSDSYNEQFF. CDR3 DNA: TGCGCCAGCAGCTCCGACAGTTACAATGAGCAGTTCTTC. This rearrangement joins TRBV5-1 to TRBJ2-1; tentatively, D is TRBD1 (5 bases). This CDR3 region has 13 residues. CDR1 SGHRS and CDR2 YFSETQ come from the germline V gene. V lost 3 bases and J lost 4, with 8 bases in between.

The chain uses TRBV27 and TRBJ2-3; 7 nucleotides line up with TRBD2. There are 15 residues in the CDR3. V lost 5 bases and J lost 1; bases outside the gene matches: 6. Germline V gene lookup returns CDR1 MNHEY and CDR2 SMNVEV (reference sequence). In DNA, the CDR3 is TGTGCCAGCAGTAGGATAGCGGGTCGCACAGATACGCAGTATTTT. Residues: CASSRIAGRTDTQYF.

The chain has TRBV2 and TRBJ2-7; 10 positions agree with TRBD1. The CDR3 contains 18 residues. V was clipped by 3 bases and J by 3 bases; unmatched bases: 14. Germline CDR1 reads SNHLY; CDR2 reads FYNNEI. The CDR3 DNA reads as TGTGCCAGCAGTGACCACCCCTGGGCGACAGGGGGCCTCTACGAGCAGTACTTC. This translates into CASSDHPWATGGLYEQYF. The variable domain in full, with the rest retrieved from reference TRBV2 and TRBJ2-7, is EPEVTQTPSHQVTQMGQEVILRCVPISNHLYFYWYRQILGQKVEFLVSFYNNEISEKSEIFDDQFSVERPDGSNFTLKIRSTKLEDSAMYFCASSDHPWATGGLYEQYFGPGTRLTVT.

The J gene is TRBJ2-1, the V gene TRBV10-3, with TRBD2 as a possible D gene (5 bases). V was clipped by 2 bases and J by 4 bases, with 24 bases between them. Germline assignment: CDR1 ENHRY and CDR2 SYGVKD. The CDR3 totals 19 residues. DNA for the CDR3: TGTGCCATCAGTGAGCCCCTATTTGGCGAGCGACGGGAATACAATGAGCAGTTCTTC. Its protein product is CAISEPLFGERREYNEQFF.

The gene calls are TRBV9 and TRBJ2-1; 8 bases agree with TRBD1. Trimming at V came to 4 bases and at J to 8 bases, leaving 8 bases not matched to a gene. The germline CDR1 and CDR2 sequences are SGDLS and YYNGEE. The CDR3 spans 14 residues. CDR3 amino acids: CASSKRQGSHEQFF. CDR3 nucleotides: TGTGCCAGCAGCAAGAGACAGGGGAGCCATGAGCAGTTCTTC.

This clone was found a few times. The chain is built from TRBV7-9 and TRBJ2-3, with 8 bases lining up with TRBD1. This CDR3 comprises 15 residues. CDR1 and CDR2 (germline): SEHNR, FQNEAQ (reference sequence). The J segment lost 6 bases and the V segment lost 5 bases, leaving 10 bases of the junction unmatched. CDR3 region: CASSHLPRDRDTQYF. Written as DNA, the CDR3 is TGTGCCAGCAGCCACTTGCCCCGGGACAGGGATACGCAGTATTTT.

This clone was recorded only once. The chain links TRBV7-3 to TRBJ1-1; the match to TRBD1 covers 10 bases. The CDR3 is made up of 15 amino acids. In germline, CDR1 is SGHTA, CDR2 FQGTGA. Germline trimming cut 2 bases from V and 5 bases from J; bases unmatched to any gene: 5. The CDR3: CASSLGDRGRTEAFF. CDR3 nucleotides: TGTGCCAGCAGCTTAGGGGACAGGGGACGGACTGAAGCTTTCTTT.

This rearrangement joins TRBV7-3 to TRBJ2-3, with TRBD2 identical over 10 bases. CDR1 is SGHTA and CDR2 is FQGTGA in the germline V gene. The CDR3 runs 17 residues. With V trimmed by 4 bases and J by 0 bases, 7 bases remained unmatched. CDR3 residues: CASSSGTSARSTDTQYF. The CDR3 DNA is TGTGCCAGCAGCTCCGGGACTAGCGCCAGGAGCACAGATACGCAGTATTTT.

The chain has TRBV11-1 and TRBJ2-1, with 9 nucleotides matching TRBD1. The length of the CDR3 is 15 residues. V dropped 5 bases and J dropped 1; count of bases not matched to a gene: 3. Looked up from germline, CDR1 is SGHAT and CDR2 is FQDESV (reference sequence). DNA of the CDR3: TGTGCCAGCAGCCTCGGGACAGGGTCCTACAATGAGCAGTTCTTC. Translating it yields CASSLGTGSYNEQFF.

The V gene is TRBV29-1, the J gene TRBJ2-4; D is ambiguous. CDR1 and CDR2 (germline): SQVTM, ANQGSEA. This CDR3 is 12 amino acids long. V gave up 2 bases and J gave up 5 bases, with 7 bases separating them. CDR3: CSVEWAENIQYF. CDR3 DNA sequence: TGCAGCGTTGAATGGGCAGAAAACATTCAGTACTTC.

The J gene is TRBJ2-7, the V gene TRBV6-4, with D uncertain. Germline V gives CDR1 MRHNA, CDR2 SNTAGT. Trimming left V 0 bases short and J 2 bases short, with 11 bases between. The CDR3 has 15 amino acids. The CDR3 nucleotides are TGTGCCAGCAGTGACTCGTCCAGGCGTACCTACGAGCAGTACTTC. Protein: CASSDSSRRTYEQYF.

This clone was seen a few times. This chain connects TRBV5-1 to TRBJ1-1; perhaps TRBD1 as D (6 bases). V was trimmed by 5 bases and J by 0 bases, leaving 26 bases between them. The CDR3 loop spans 19 amino acids. Per germline, CDR1 SGHRS and CDR2 YFSETQ. The CDR3 here is CASRQLQGRSALLNTEAFF. The CDR3 DNA reads TGCGCCAGCAGACAATTACAGGGAAGGTCGGCCCTTTTGAACACTGAAGCTTTCTTT.

V usage is TRBV28 and J usage is TRBJ2-3, with D possibly being TRBD1 (8 bases). Per the germline V gene, CDR1 is MDHEN and CDR2 is SYDVKM. The CDR3 runs to 14 residues. V lost 11 bases and J 2 bases, leaving 17 bases between the germline ends. The CDR3 protein is CAGGETGVTDTQYF. In DNA, the CDR3 is TGTGCCGGGGGGGAGACAGGGGTCACAGATACGCAGTATTTT.

This clone was counted once. The same CDR3 is also encoded by other DNA sequences in this sample. V is TRBV5-6 and J is TRBJ2-7; the D gene is possibly TRBD2 (7 bases). Trimming shortened V by 0 bases and J by 4 bases, and 14 bases separated the two germline ends. Germline loops: CDR1 SGHDT, CDR2 YYEEEE. CDR3 length equals 15 residues. CDR3 in amino acids: CASSLGEGGIYEQYF. The CDR3 DNA reads TGTGCCAGCAGCTTGGGAGAGGGGGGGATATACGAGCAGTACTTC.

This rearrangement joins TRBV6-5 to TRBJ1-6; 11 nucleotides align to TRBD1. In germline, CDR1 is MNHEY, CDR2 SVGAGI. After removal of 2 bases from V and 8 bases from J, the junction contained 2 bases not matched to a gene. This CDR3 is 15 amino acids long. CDR3 residues: CASSYRTGGDSPLHF. CDR3 sequence (DNA): TGTGCCAGCAGTTACAGGACAGGGGGCGATTCACCCCTCCACTTT.

The chain links TRBV30 to TRBJ2-5; D perhaps matches TRBD2 (5 bases). Trimming shortened V by 4 bases and J by 5 bases, and 14 bases separated the two germline ends. The CDR3 spans 13 residues. Germline V gene sequence: CDR1 GTSNPN, CDR2 SVGIG (reference sequence). In DNA form, the CDR3 reads TGTGCCTGGACCCCGGGATCCTATGAGACCCAGTACTTC. It yields the protein CAWTPGSYETQYF.

This clone is judged medium-sized. The chain employs TRBV6-4 and TRBJ2-3; 8 bases are a match to TRBD2. The V and J ends lost 10 bases and 5 bases, in that order; junction bases with no gene match: 14. CDR3 length: 15 amino acids. Per the germline V gene, CDR1 is MRHNA and CDR2 is SNTAGT. CDR3 region: CATSGVGGAVDTQYF. CDR3 coding DNA: TGTGCCACCTCGGGAGTCGGGGGGGCCGTAGATACGCAGTATTTT.

This chain connects TRBV11-2 to TRBJ2-5; 13 bases fit TRBD2. This CDR3 region has 16 residues. Germline V gene data show CDR1 as SGHAT and CDR2 as FQNNGV. V lost 6 bases to trimming and J lost 1 base; unmatched junction nucleotides: 5. The CDR3 here is CASSRTSGGAQETQYF. The CDR3 DNA reads TGTGCCAGCAGTCGAACTAGCGGGGGGGCCCAAGAGACCCAGTACTTC.

With respect to this clone: A junction end diverges from the germline sequence, so it may reflect a read error. The chain uses TRBV7-9 and TRBJ2-3; 7 bases agree with TRBD2. CDR1 is SEHNR, CDR2 FQNEAQ, per germline (reference sequence). The CDR3 is 13 residues long. CDR3 nucleotide sequence: TGTTCCAGCCAGCGGGAAACCACAGATACGCAGTATTTT. Amino acids: CSSQRETTDTQYF. The full variable domain, with the rest looked up from reference TRBV7-9 and TRBJ2-3, is DTGVSQNPRHKITKRGQNVTFRCDPISEHNRLYWYRQTLGQGPEFLTYFQNEAQLEKSRLLSDRFSAERPKGSFSTLEIQRTEQGDSAMYLCSSQRETTDTQYFGPGTRLTVL.